This TCR beta chain was recovered during a study of control samples from healthy donors and cancer patients. Clones were sequenced by immunoSEQ multiplex PCR, and TCRdb holds only the in-frame ones, with some missing. The profile shows about 89,000 clones, around 85% of them singletons. The germline V gene encodes CDR1 SQVTM and CDR2 ANQGSEA. This CDR3 spans 13 amino acids. The V gene lost 3 bases and the J gene lost 6 bases, with 14 bases spanning the gap. Sequenced input: blood. This clonotype was obtained from a woman aged 35 to 49 in good health. V gene TRBV29-1 combines with J gene TRBJ1-2; D uncertain. The CDR3 DNA is TGCAGCGTTGAGAGTTTGAGGGCGAATGGCTACACCTTC. Protein product: CSVESLRANGYTF. Complete variable domain (other parts from reference TRBV29-1 and TRBJ1-2): SAVISQKPSRDICQRGTSLTIQCQVDSQVTMMFWYRQQPGQSLTLIATANQGSEATYESGFVIDKFPISRPNLTFSTLTVSNMSPEDSSIYLCSVESLRANGYTFGSGTRLTVV.